The clone carrying this T cell receptor beta chain was observed a few times. TCRdb's table, derived via immunoSEQ multiplex PCR, lists solely in-frame clones and lacks some. Of 500,000 to 750,000 clones listed, more than 75% are singletons. CDR3 length equals 17 residues. The germline V gene has CDR1 SGHDT and CDR2 YYEEEE. Trimming removed 3 bases from V and 0 bases from J; junction bases left unmatched: 4. The data were obtained in a study of shared T cell receptors in the human thymus. This same sample was also taken into another study, of human thymus T cells. That paper notes: In corrective heart surgery, resections were taken, and these provided the thymus tissue. There were highly overlapping thymic repertoires among unrelated individuals, as related research reported.

Sequencing was carried out using thymocytes. This clonotype originated in a boy younger than two with a congenital heart defect. The chain employs TRBV5-6 and TRBJ2-6; 9 nucleotides align to TRBD1. The CDR3 loop reads CASSWTGVDSGANVLTF. DNA for the CDR3: TGTGCCAGCAGCTGGACAGGGGTTGACTCTGGGGCCAACGTCCTGACTTTC.